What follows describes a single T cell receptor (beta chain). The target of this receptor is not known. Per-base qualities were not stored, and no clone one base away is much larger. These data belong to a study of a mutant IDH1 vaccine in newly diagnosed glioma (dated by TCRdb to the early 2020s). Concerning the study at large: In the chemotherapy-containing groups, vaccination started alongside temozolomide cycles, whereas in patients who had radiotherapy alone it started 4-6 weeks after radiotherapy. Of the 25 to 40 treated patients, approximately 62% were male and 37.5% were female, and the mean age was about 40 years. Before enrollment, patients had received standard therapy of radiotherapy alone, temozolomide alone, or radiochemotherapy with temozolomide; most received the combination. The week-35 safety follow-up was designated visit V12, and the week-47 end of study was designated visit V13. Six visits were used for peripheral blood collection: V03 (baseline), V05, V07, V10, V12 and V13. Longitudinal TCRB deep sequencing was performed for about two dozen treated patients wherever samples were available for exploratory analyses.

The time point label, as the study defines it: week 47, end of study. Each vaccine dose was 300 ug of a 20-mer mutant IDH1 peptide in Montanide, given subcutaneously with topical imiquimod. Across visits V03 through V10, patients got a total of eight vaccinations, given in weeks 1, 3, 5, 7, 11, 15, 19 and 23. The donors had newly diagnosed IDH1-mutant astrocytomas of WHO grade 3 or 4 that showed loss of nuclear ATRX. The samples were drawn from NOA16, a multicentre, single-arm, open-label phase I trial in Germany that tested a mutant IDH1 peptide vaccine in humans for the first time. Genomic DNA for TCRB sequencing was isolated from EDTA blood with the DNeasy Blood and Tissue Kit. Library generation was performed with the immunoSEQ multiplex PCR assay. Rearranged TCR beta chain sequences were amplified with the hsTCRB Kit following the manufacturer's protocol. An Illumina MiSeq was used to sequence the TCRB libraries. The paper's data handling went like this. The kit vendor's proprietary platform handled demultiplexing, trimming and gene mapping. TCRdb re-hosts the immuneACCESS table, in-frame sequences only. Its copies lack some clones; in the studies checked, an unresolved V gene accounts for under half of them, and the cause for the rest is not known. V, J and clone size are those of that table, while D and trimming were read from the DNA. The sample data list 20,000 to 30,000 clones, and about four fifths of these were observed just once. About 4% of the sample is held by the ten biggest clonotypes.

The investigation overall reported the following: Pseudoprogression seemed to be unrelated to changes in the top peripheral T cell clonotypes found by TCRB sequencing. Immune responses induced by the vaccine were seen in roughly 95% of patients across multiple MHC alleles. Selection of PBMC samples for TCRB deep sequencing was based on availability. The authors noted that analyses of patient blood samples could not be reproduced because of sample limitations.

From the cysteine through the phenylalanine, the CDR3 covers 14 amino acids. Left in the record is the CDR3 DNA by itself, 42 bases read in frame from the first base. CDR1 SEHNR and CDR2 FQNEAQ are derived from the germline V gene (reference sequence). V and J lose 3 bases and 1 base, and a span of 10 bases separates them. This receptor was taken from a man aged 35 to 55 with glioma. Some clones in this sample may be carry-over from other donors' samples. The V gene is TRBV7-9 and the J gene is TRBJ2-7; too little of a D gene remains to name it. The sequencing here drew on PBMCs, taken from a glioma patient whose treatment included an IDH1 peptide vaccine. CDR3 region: CASSFGGESYEQYF. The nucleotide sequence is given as TGTGCCAGCAGCTTTGGCGGAGAGTCCTACGAGCAGTACTTC.